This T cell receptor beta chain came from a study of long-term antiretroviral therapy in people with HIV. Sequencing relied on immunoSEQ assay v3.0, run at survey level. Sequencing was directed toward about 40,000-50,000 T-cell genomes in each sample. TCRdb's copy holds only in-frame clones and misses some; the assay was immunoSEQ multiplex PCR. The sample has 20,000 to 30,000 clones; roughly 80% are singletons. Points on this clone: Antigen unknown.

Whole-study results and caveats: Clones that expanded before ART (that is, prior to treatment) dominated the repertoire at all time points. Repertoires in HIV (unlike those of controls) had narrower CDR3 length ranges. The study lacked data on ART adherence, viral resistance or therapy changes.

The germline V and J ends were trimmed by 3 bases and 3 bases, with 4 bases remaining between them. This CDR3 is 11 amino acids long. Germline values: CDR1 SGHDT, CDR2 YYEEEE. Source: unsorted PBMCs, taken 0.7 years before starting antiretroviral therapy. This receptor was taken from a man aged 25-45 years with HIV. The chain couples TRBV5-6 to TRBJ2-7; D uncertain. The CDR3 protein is CASSSIYEQYF. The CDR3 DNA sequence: TGTGCCAGCAGCTCTATCTACGAGCAGTACTTC.